Presented here are 27 T cell receptor beta chains from one specimen sequenced in a study of CD8 T cells in Susac syndrome (dated by TCRdb to the late 2010s). Libraries were built with the immunoSEQ multiplex PCR assay. RNA was extracted using the RNeasy kit, and about 0.45 to 1 ug of the RNA was reverse transcribed with random hexamers. TCRdb ran its own pipeline on the public reads, namely fastp trimming at Q25 and MiXCR clone calling, and kept in-frame beta chains. All rows with the same CDR3 protein become a single entry with the most common DNA and genes. The table for this sample lists 150,000 to 200,000 distinct CDR3 sequences; 95% of them were counted only once. The ten largest clonotypes hold roughly 0.16% of the sample. Sequencing was carried out using CD8+ T cells from PBMCs. The source of these receptors is a human donor with multiple sclerosis.

This clonotype was observed a single time. The chain joins TRBV7-9 to TRBJ2-7; the D gene is possibly TRBD2 (5 bases). Germline CDR1 SEHNR, CDR2 FQNEAQ (reference sequence). Trimming removed 3 bases at V and 6 bases at J, with 9 bases between. The CDR3 runs 12 residues. The CDR3, as DNA: TGTGCCAGCAGCTTTAGCAGCGGCGAGCAGTACTTC. Translating it yields CASSFSSGEQYF.

The rearrangement uses TRBV7-9 and TRBJ2-3; 7 positions agree with TRBD2. Germline loops: CDR1 SEHNR, CDR2 FQNEAQ (reference sequence). Trimming removed 5 bases from V and 2 bases from J; junction bases left unmatched: 4. The CDR3 consists of 14 residues. The CDR3 region has the DNA TGTGCCAGCAGCCGCGGGAGCCCCACAGATACGCAGTATTTT. The encoded protein is CASSRGSPTDTQYF.

This rearrangement joins TRBV27 to TRBJ2-7, with TRBD2 identical over 7 bases. V trimming: 3 bases; J trimming: 3 bases; junction bases outside the gene matches: 2. The CDR3 contains 13 residues. Germline CDR1 and CDR2: MNHEY and SMNVEV (reference sequence). CDR3 DNA sequence: TGTGCCAGCAGTTTTTCTAGCGGCTACGAGCAGTACTTC. Translation: CASSFSSGYEQYF.

The chain carries TRBV4-1 and TRBJ2-1; D is ambiguous. The V end was cut by 2 bases, the J end by 8 bases, with 13 bases between. Germline CDR1 and CDR2: MGHRA and YSYEKL. The CDR3 covers 14 residues. Here the CDR3 reads CASSQRQALDEQFF. The CDR3 nucleotides read TGCGCCAGCAGCCAACGTCAAGCGCTCGATGAGCAGTTCTTC.

V is TRBV27 and J is TRBJ1-1; 9 bases agree with TRBD1. The CDR3 spans 15 residues. Germline-derived CDR1 and CDR2 are MNHEY and SMNVEV (reference sequence). V was pared by 2 bases and J by 5 bases, with 6 bases of the junction left unmatched. CDR3 protein: CASSLRGTGMTEAFF. The CDR3 coding sequence is TGTGCCAGCAGTTTAAGGGGGACAGGGATGACTGAAGCTTTCTTT.

The chain is built from TRBV5-1 and TRBJ1-2; no definite D call. Trimming stripped 6 bases from V and 12 bases from J, with 12 bases between. Germline assignment: CDR1 SGHRS and CDR2 YFSETQ. CDR3 length equals 10 residues. This CDR3 reads CASMEFHHTF. In DNA, the CDR3 is TGCGCCAGCATGGAATTTCACCACACCTTC. Based on the CDR3 plus reference TRBV5-1 and TRBJ1-2, the full variable domain is KAGVTQTPRYLIKTRGQQVTLSCSPISGHRSVSWYQQTPGQGLQFLFEYFSETQRNKGNFPGRFSGRQFSNSRSEMNVSTLELGDSALYLCASMEFHHTFGSGTRLTVV.

This sequence joins TRBV4-2 and TRBJ1-2, with D hard to call. The V and J ends lost 4 bases and 3 bases respectively, with 15 bases between them. Looked up from germline, CDR1 is LGHNA and CDR2 is YNFKEQ. The CDR3 has 15 residues. DNA of the CDR3: TGTGCCAGCAGCCCAAACAGTCCGGCCCACTATGGCTACACCTTC. This gives the protein CASSPNSPAHYGYTF.

The chain combines TRBV7-9 with TRBJ1-1; the D gene is possibly TRBD1 (6 bases). The CDR3 sequence is 16 residues long. The V gene lost 0 bases and the J gene lost 4 bases, with 15 bases spanning the gap. Germline V CDR1 and CDR2: SEHNR, FQNEAQ (reference sequence). The CDR3 sequence is CASSLAPQGRITEAFF. Written as DNA, the CDR3 is TGTGCCAGCAGCTTAGCCCCACAGGGTCGGATCACTGAAGCTTTCTTT.

The chain combines TRBV12-3 or TRBV12-4 with TRBJ2-1; no definite D call. This CDR3 comprises 11 residues. V lost 3 bases to trimming and J lost 7 bases, with 4 bases between them. The CDR3 DNA is TGTGCCAGCAGTTTTGGGAATGAGCAGTTCTTC. Protein product: CASSFGNEQFF.

The CDR3, as DNA: TGTGCCAGCAGCCCAGGTTCTGGGGCCAACGTCCTGACTTTC. It specifies CASSPGSGANVLTF. The V and J genes are TRBV12-3 or TRBV12-4 and TRBJ2-6; D not resolved. Trimming left V 6 bases short and J 1 base short, with 7 bases between. This CDR3 has 14 amino acids.

This clonotype has a single count. The chain uses TRBV15 and TRBJ1-4; D possibly corresponds to TRBD1 (5 bases). The germline V gene encodes CDR1 LNHNV and CDR2 YYDKDF (reference sequence). V was pared by 8 bases and J by 6 bases, with 13 bases between. This CDR3 comprises 13 residues. In DNA form, the CDR3 reads TGTGCCACCGACAGCGGGTTGGATGAAAAACTGTTTTTT. As protein: CATDSGLDEKLFF.

In nucleotides, the CDR3 is TGCAGTGCTAGAGATCGAGAAGCCTACGAGCAGTACTTC. Translation: CSARDREAYEQYF. J is TRBJ2-7 and V is TRBV20-1; no firm D call. Germline CDR1 is DFQATT and CDR2 is SNEGSKA (reference sequence). The CDR3 sequence is 13 residues long. Trimming took off 0 bases at V and 2 bases at J, with 8 bases between the two ends.

The V and J genes are TRBV15 and TRBJ1-1, with D possibly matching TRBD1 (6 bases). The length of the CDR3 is 13 residues. Germline CDR1 reads LNHNV; CDR2 reads YYDKDF (reference sequence). Trimming cost V 6 bases and J 2 bases, with 10 bases left between them. The CDR3 region is CATRGRGNTEAFF. The CDR3 DNA follows: TGTGCCACCAGGGGCAGGGGAAACACTGAAGCTTTCTTT.

This sequence joins TRBV7-9 and TRBJ2-7; the match to TRBD1 covers 9 bases. This CDR3 is 16 amino acids long. The germline V gene has CDR1 SEHNR and CDR2 FQNEAQ (reference sequence). Trimming removed 6 bases from V and 6 bases from J; junction bases left unmatched: 15. This CDR3 is CASSQTTGGAKGEQYF. Written as DNA, the CDR3 is TGTGCCAGCAGTCAAACAACAGGGGGCGCAAAAGGCGAGCAGTACTTC. Based on the CDR3 plus reference TRBV7-9 and TRBJ2-7, the full variable domain is DTGVSQNPRHKITKRGQNVTFRCDPISEHNRLYWYRQTLGQGPEFLTYFQNEAQLEKSRLLSDRFSAERPKGSFSTLEIQRTEQGDSAMYLCASSQTTGGAKGEQYFGPGTRLTVT.

The J gene is TRBJ1-1, the V gene TRBV6-5; D unclear. V dropped 0 bases and J dropped 0 bases, with 11 bases sitting between them. The V gene's germline CDR1 is MNHEY and CDR2 SVGAGI. This CDR3 is built from 16 residues. Written as DNA, the CDR3 is TGTGCCAGCAGTTACTCGAGAACAGTAATGAACACTGAAGCTTTCTTT. This translates into CASSYSRTVMNTEAFF.

The DNA of the CDR3 is TGTGCCACCAGCAGAGTTAGCTCCTACGAGCAGTACTTC. Protein: CATSRVSSYEQYF. The chain couples TRBV15 to TRBJ2-7, with D unresolved. The germline V and J ends were trimmed by 1 base and 0 bases, with 4 bases remaining between them. The CDR3 runs 13 residues. Germline V gene lookup returns CDR1 LNHNV and CDR2 YYDKDF (reference sequence).

The gene calls are TRBV19 and TRBJ2-3, with unresolved D. The germline gives CDR1 LNHDA, CDR2 SQIVND (reference sequence). V was clipped by 2 bases and J by 3 bases, with 0 bases between them. The CDR3 contains 11 residues. The CDR3 DNA is TGTGCCAGTAGTATAACAGATACGCAGTATTTT. Translated: CASSITDTQYF. The full variable domain, its missing parts supplied by reference TRBV19 and TRBJ2-3, is DGGITQSPKYLFRKEGQNVTLSCEQNLNHDAMYWYRQDPGQGLRLIYYSQIVNDFQKGDIAEGYSVSREKKESFPLTVTSAQKNPTAFYLCASSITDTQYFGPGTRLTVL.

The genes are TRBV28 and TRBJ2-2; 7 nucleotides align to TRBD1. Germline values: CDR1 MDHEN, CDR2 SYDVKM. CDR3 length: 16 residues. V lost 4 bases, J lost 5 bases, and 10 bases stayed unmatched. The CDR3 reads CASSSRAGGRTGELFF. The DNA for the CDR3 is TGTGCCAGCAGTTCCCGGGCAGGGGGACGGACCGGGGAGCTGTTTTTT.

The V and J genes are TRBV25-1 and TRBJ2-4, with D possibly being TRBD2 (5 bases). Trimming shortened V by 7 bases and J by 5 bases, and 15 bases separated the two germline ends. CDR3 length: 14 amino acids. From germline, CDR1 is MGHDK and CDR2 SYGVNS. CDR3 sequence: CASTPPLGENIQYF. CDR3 sequence (DNA): TGTGCCAGCACCCCGCCCCTCGGGGAAAACATTCAGTACTTC.

The V and J genes are TRBV28 and TRBJ2-7; D is unclear. V lost 5 bases to trimming and J lost 2 bases, with 19 bases between them. CDR1 and CDR2 (germline): MDHEN, SYDVKM. The CDR3 spans 16 residues. The chain's CDR3 is CASSPLQDRVAYEQYF. The CDR3 region has the DNA TGTGCCAGCAGTCCTCTTCAGGACCGAGTGGCCTACGAGCAGTACTTC.

V and J are TRBV25-1 and TRBJ2-1; maybe TRBD1 (5 bases). CDR1 MGHDK and CDR2 SYGVNS come from the germline V gene. This CDR3 has 14 residues. V lost 5 bases and J lost 3, with 11 bases in between. CDR3 DNA: TGTGCCAGCAGTTTCCAGGGAATCTACAATGAGCAGTTCTTC. It translates to CASSFQGIYNEQFF. Full variable domain (outside the CDR3, taken from reference TRBV25-1 and TRBJ2-1): EADIYQTPRYLVIGTGKKITLECSQTMGHDKMYWYQQDPGMELHLIHYSYGVNSTEKGDLSSESTVSRIRTEHFPLTLESARPSHTSQYLCASSFQGIYNEQFFGPGTRLTVL.

The V call is TRBV28, the J call TRBJ2-7; D gene unclear. Germline V gene lookup returns CDR1 MDHEN and CDR2 SYDVKM. V was cut by 7 bases and J by 6 bases, with 19 bases left in between. The CDR3 spans 14 residues. The CDR3 DNA is TGTGCCAGCACTCTGGTCAGGTTCTTCTCCGAGCAGTACTTC. Translating gives CASTLVRFFSEQYF.

The gene calls are TRBV5-1 and TRBJ1-2; no reliable D call. The CDR3 length is 17 residues. The ends were cut back, 2 bases at V and 6 bases at J, with 23 bases in the middle. The germline V gene has CDR1 SGHRS and CDR2 YFSETQ. The CDR3 DNA follows: TGCGCCAGCAGCTTAATCTCCAAGGCCTATTCCCACGATGGCTACACCTTC. Protein sequence: CASSLISKAYSHDGYTF. Variable domain in full (rest from reference TRBV5-1 and TRBJ1-2): KAGVTQTPRYLIKTRGQQVTLSCSPISGHRSVSWYQQTPGQGLQFLFEYFSETQRNKGNFPGRFSGRQFSNSRSEMNVSTLELGDSALYLCASSLISKAYSHDGYTFGSGTRLTVV.

The rearrangement uses TRBV29-1 and TRBJ1-2, with D unclear. In germline, CDR1 is SQVTM, CDR2 ANQGSEA. With 1 base removed from V and 6 bases from J, the gap between germline ends came to 12 bases. The CDR3 has 13 residues. CDR3 loop: CSVEVSARNGYTF. The CDR3 bases are TGCAGCGTTGAAGTCTCAGCTCGGAATGGCTACACCTTC.

The rearrangement joins TRBV13 to TRBJ1-6; no definite D call. Trimming pared 3 bases from V and 5 bases from J, leaving 11 bases between. Germline V CDR1 and CDR2: PRHDT, FYEKMQ (reference sequence). This CDR3 comprises 15 residues. DNA of the CDR3: TGTGCCAGCAGCTTCTCTACCCGCCATAATTCACCCCTCCACTTT. It yields the protein CASSFSTRHNSPLHF.

The chain has TRBV29-1 and TRBJ2-7; tentative D call: TRBD2 (6 bases). Per the germline V gene, CDR1 is SQVTM and CDR2 is ANQGSEA. This CDR3 is 13 amino acids long. Trimming removed 1 base from V and 3 bases from J, with 10 bases in between. The CDR3 loop reads CSVEGAGFYEQYF. CDR3 nucleotides: TGCAGCGTTGAAGGGGCGGGATTCTACGAGCAGTACTTC.

This rearrangement joins TRBV5-1 to TRBJ2-3, with D uncertain. V lost 6 bases to trimming and J lost 2 bases, with 19 bases between them. CDR1 is SGHRS and CDR2 is YFSETQ in the germline V gene. The CDR3 loop spans 16 amino acids. The CDR3 sequence is CASKLVFPTVTDTQYF. The CDR3 DNA follows: TGCGCCAGCAAACTTGTTTTCCCAACAGTCACAGATACGCAGTATTTT.